This TCR beta chain was sequenced for a study of cytomegalovirus exposure and HLA in healthy donors. Points from the study as a whole: CMV antigen specificity of a few CMV-associated chains was confirmed in vitro.

PCR was performed using 60 Vbeta and 13 Jbeta primers. Clones were sequenced by immunoSEQ multiplex PCR, and TCRdb holds only the in-frame ones, with some missing. The table has over 150,000 clones, roughly three quarters seen once. Turning to this clone: The antigen is not known.

The TCR originated in a woman between 50 and 59 years old in good health and CMV-seropositive. Sequencing was done on a sample of PBMCs.

The CDR3 bases are TGTGCCTGGAAGGGGGACAGCGCTTCCAACACCATATATTTT. It encodes CAWKGDSASNTIYF. The chain carries TRBV30 and TRBJ1-3, with 7 positions matching TRBD1. Unmatched junction bases numbered 10, after V lost 4 bases and J lost 7 bases. The CDR3 runs 14 residues. Germline assignment: CDR1 GTSNPN and CDR2 SVGIG (reference sequence). The whole variable domain, filled in from reference TRBV30 and TRBJ1-3, reads SQTIHQWPATLVQPVGSPLSLECTVEGTSNPNLYWYRQAAGRGLQLLFYSVGIGQISSEVPQNLSASRPQDRQFILSSKKLLLSDSGFYLCAWKGDSASNTIYFGEGSWLTVV.